This T cell receptor (beta chain) came from a study of spatial heterogeneity in lung cancer. As to time point: sample taken at primary tumor resection. Whole RNA came from tumor, nontumor lung or frozen PBMC and was sequenced without being sorted. Study-wide results and caveats: Higher tumor mutation counts went along with higher counts of expanded intratumoral alpha and beta TCRs.

The table lists this clonotype with a few counts. Antigen specificity is unknown. Because the library targeted alpha chains, this beta chain is an off-target read whose size means little. TCRdb recomputed calls from the 5' RACE reads with MiXCR, one row per CDR3 protein. The sample has about 19,000 distinct CDR3 sequences; more than 9% are singletons. The input for sequencing was lung tumor tissue, taken at surgery. This receptor was taken from a female donor with early-stage non-small cell lung cancer.

CDR3 region: CSARDQGAQRSPLHF. CDR3 DNA sequence: TGCAGTGCTAGAGATCAGGGGGCACAGCGCTCACCCCTCCACTTT. V usage is TRBV20-1 and J usage is TRBJ1-6, with TRBD1 identical over 8 bases. The CDR3 runs to 15 residues. Germline CDR1 DFQATT, CDR2 SNEGSKA (reference sequence). The V and J ends lost 0 bases and 10 bases, in that order; junction bases with no gene match: 8.